Each of the 11 T cell receptor beta chains below was sequenced from the same sample in a study of shared clonotypes between healthy human individuals. Sequencing was performed with immunoSEQ multiplex PCR; in TCRdb, only in-frame clones are kept and a portion is missing. In the table there are 1.6 million or so clones, 95% to 97% of which are singletons. Material: naive CD4+ T cells sorted from blood. Subset described: CD45RA+ positively selected. These receptors all come from a man aged 25 to 40 in good health.

This rearrangement joins TRBV27 to TRBJ2-7; D is possibly TRBD1 (6 bases). This CDR3 has 14 residues. Trimming removed 3 bases at V and 1 base at J, with 10 bases between. Germline-derived CDR1 and CDR2 are MNHEY and SMNVEV (reference sequence). The CDR3 spells CASSLWGRSYEQYF. Written as DNA, the CDR3 is TGTGCCAGCAGTTTGTGGGGGCGTTCCTACGAGCAGTACTTC.

Here the CDR3 reads CSARSAVEQYF. In nucleotides, the CDR3 is TGCAGTGCTAGGTCAGCAGTGGAGCAGTACTTC. This chain joins TRBV20-1 and TRBJ2-7; the D is unclear. Between the trimmed V and J ends, which lost 3 bases and 7 bases, there was a span of 10 bases. CDR1 is DFQATT, CDR2 SNEGSKA, per germline (reference sequence). This CDR3 contains 11 residues.

The chain recombines TRBV5-4 with TRBJ2-1; D is ambiguous. The V and J ends lost 4 bases and 5 bases respectively, with 10 bases between them. Germline loops: CDR1 SGHNT, CDR2 YYREEE (reference sequence). This CDR3 spans 13 amino acids. CDR3 nucleotide sequence: TGTGCCAGCAGCCGGACGATTAACAATGAGCAGTTCTTC. Translated: CASSRTINNEQFF. Combining the CDR3 with reference TRBV5-4 and TRBJ2-1 gives the whole variable domain ETGVTQSPTHLIKTRGQQVTLRCSSQSGHNTVSWYQQALGQGPQFIFQYYREEENGRGNFPPRFSGLQFPNYSSELNVNALELDDSALYLCASSRTINNEQFFGPGTRLTVL.

In this sample, this clone turned up once. This specimen includes other DNA sequences encoding the same CDR3. This rearrangement joins TRBV11-3 to TRBJ2-5; D unclear. V was cut by 1 base and J by 2 bases, with 5 bases left in between. The CDR3 contains 13 residues. Per the germline V gene, CDR1 is SGHNT and CDR2 is YENEEA. Here the CDR3 DNA reads TGTGCCAGCAGCTTAGTACTTCAAGAGACCCAGTACTTC. It yields the protein CASSLVLQETQYF.

This sequence joins TRBV2 and TRBJ1-2, with 7 bases that match TRBD1. Trimming took 1 base from V and 3 from J; bases not matched to a gene: 2. Germline V lookup: CDR1 SNHLY, CDR2 FYNNEI. This CDR3 is 14 amino acids long. DNA of the CDR3: TGTGCCAGCAGTGAAGGAGGGACAGACTATGGCTACACCTTC. Amino acid sequence: CASSEGGTDYGYTF.

The chain couples TRBV11-2 to TRBJ2-1, with D possibly matching TRBD1 (6 bases). Germline V gene lookup returns CDR1 SGHAT and CDR2 FQNNGV. The CDR3 contains 14 residues. Trimming shortened V by 4 bases and J by 8 bases, and 15 bases separated the two germline ends. The CDR3 region has the DNA TGTGCCAGCAGCTCAAACCAGGGGCTCCATGAGCAGTTCTTC. It translates to CASSSNQGLHEQFF. The whole variable domain, remainder taken from reference TRBV11-2 and TRBJ2-1, is EAGVAQSPRYKIIEKRQSVAFWCNPISGHATLYWYQQILGQGPKLLIQFQNNGVVDDSQLPKDRFSAERLKGVDSTLKIQPAKLEDSAVYLCASSSNQGLHEQFFGPGTRLTVL.

This clone is a singleton in its sample. This chain joins TRBV5-4 and TRBJ1-4; TRBD1 matches 10 bases. With 4 bases clipped from V and 0 bases from J, the junction kept 12 bases outside the gene matches. The CDR3 length is 19 residues. Germline CDR1 SGHNT, CDR2 YYREEE (reference sequence). The CDR3 DNA is TGTGCCAGCAGCCCGCCGGGACAGGGGTATGAGCCAACTAATGAAAAACTGTTTTTT. Protein: CASSPPGQGYEPTNEKLFF.

The chain combines TRBV2 with TRBJ2-7, with 7 nucleotides matching TRBD2. The germline CDR1 and CDR2 sequences are SNHLY and FYNNEI. CDR3 length equals 15 residues. The J segment lost 2 bases and the V segment lost 5 bases, leaving 9 bases of the junction unmatched. This chain's CDR3 is CASSHGLGGTYEQYF. The CDR3 coding sequence is TGTGCCAGCAGTCACGGACTGGGGGGGACCTACGAGCAGTACTTC.

The chain couples TRBV15 to TRBJ1-4; D ambiguous. From germline, CDR1 is LNHNV and CDR2 YYDKDF (reference sequence). V was cut by 5 bases and J by 4 bases, with 23 bases left in between. The CDR3 length is 18 residues. The CDR3, as DNA: TGTGCCACCAGCCAAGATGGCCGCAAAGGCCCTCGTAATGAAAAACTGTTTTTT. It is translated as CATSQDGRKGPRNEKLFF.

This rearrangement joins TRBV7-9 to TRBJ2-5, with D perhaps TRBD1 (6 bases). V was clipped by 1 base and J by 2 bases, with 11 bases between them. The CDR3 consists of 15 residues. Germline loops: CDR1 SEHNR, CDR2 FQNEAQ (reference sequence). The chain's CDR3 is CASSLEGTLQETQYF. DNA of the CDR3: TGTGCCAGCAGCTTAGAGGGGACACTACAAGAGACCCAGTACTTC. Combining the CDR3 with reference TRBV7-9 and TRBJ2-5 gives the whole variable domain DTGVSQNPRHKITKRGQNVTFRCDPISEHNRLYWYRQTLGQGPEFLTYFQNEAQLEKSRLLSDRFSAERPKGSFSTLEIQRTEQGDSAMYLCASSLEGTLQETQYFGPGTRLLVL.

The CDR3 reads CASSLAGAPEAFF. The DNA of the CDR3 is TGCGCCAGCAGCTTGGCGGGGGCCCCTGAAGCTTTCTTT. The chain links TRBV5-1 to TRBJ1-1; a possible D gene is TRBD1 (6 bases). Trimming removed 0 bases from V and 6 bases from J, with 9 bases in between. Germline lookup yields CDR1 SGHRS and CDR2 YFSETQ. The CDR3 spans 13 residues.